The clone carrying this TCR beta chain was counted a few times. The antigen remains undetermined. Trimming shortened V by 4 bases and J by 0 bases, and 12 bases separated the two germline ends. The CDR3 consists of 14 residues. Looked up from germline, CDR1 is SQVTM and CDR2 is ANQGSEA. TCRdb reanalysed the 5' RACE reads using MiXCR and keeps one entry per CDR3 protein. The sample has about 130,000 distinct CDR3 sequences, over 6% seen once. This record belongs to a study of CD8 T cells in ankylosing spondylitis. Study-level findings and limits: Some of the motif variants had earlier been found in reactive arthritis patients' fluid and blood. Characteristic of ankylosing spondylitis blood, it appeared, was a TCR beta motif comprising fewer than 10 highly homologous variants.

This TCR derives from a male donor with ankylosing spondylitis or in good health (not recorded which). The sample taken for sequencing was blood, either unsorted or a sorted T cell fraction (not recorded which). The V gene is TRBV29-1, the J gene TRBJ1-1, with D maybe TRBD1 (6 bases). CDR3 coding DNA: TGCAGCGTTGTTTCAGGGGCCATGAACACTGAAGCTTTCTTT. Protein: CSVVSGAMNTEAFF. Filled out from reference TRBV29-1 and TRBJ1-1, the complete variable domain reads SAVISQKPSRDICQRGTSLTIQCQVDSQVTMMFWYRQQPGQSLTLIATANQGSEATYESGFVIDKFPISRPNLTFSTLTVSNMSPEDSSIYLCSVVSGAMNTEAFFGQGTRLTVV.